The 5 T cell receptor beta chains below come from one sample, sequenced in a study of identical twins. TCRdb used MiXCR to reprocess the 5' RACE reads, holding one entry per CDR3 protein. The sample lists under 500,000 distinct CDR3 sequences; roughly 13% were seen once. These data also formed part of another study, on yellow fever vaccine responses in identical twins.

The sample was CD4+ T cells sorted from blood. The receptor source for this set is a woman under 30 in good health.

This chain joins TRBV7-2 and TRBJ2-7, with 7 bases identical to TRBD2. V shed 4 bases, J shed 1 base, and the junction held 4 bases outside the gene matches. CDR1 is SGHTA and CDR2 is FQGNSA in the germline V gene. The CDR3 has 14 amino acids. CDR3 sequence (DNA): TGTGCCAGCAGCTCTTGGGAGGGGTCCTACGAGCAGTACTTC. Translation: CASSSWEGSYEQYF.

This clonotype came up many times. The CDR3 bases are TGTGCCAGCAGCTTAGTAGCGGGAGCCAATGAGCAGTTCTTC. Amino acids: CASSLVAGANEQFF. The chain has TRBV7-9 and TRBJ2-1; 9 positions match TRBD2. The CDR3 is made up of 14 amino acids. J was trimmed by 6 bases and V by 1 base; bases with no gene match: 1. Germline V lookup: CDR1 SEHNR, CDR2 FQNEAQ (reference sequence).

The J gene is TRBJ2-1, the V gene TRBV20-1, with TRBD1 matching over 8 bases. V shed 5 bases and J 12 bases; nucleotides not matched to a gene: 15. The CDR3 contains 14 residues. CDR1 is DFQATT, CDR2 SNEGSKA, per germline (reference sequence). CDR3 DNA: TGCAGTGCTGTGGGACAGGTTAAGTCTATCGGGCAGTTCTTC. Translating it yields CSAVGQVKSIGQFF.

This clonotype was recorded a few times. The DNA of the CDR3 is TGCAGCGTCCATCACACCGGGGAGCTGTTTTTT. It yields the protein CSVHHTGELFF. This sequence joins TRBV29-1 and TRBJ2-2; D is unresolved. CDR1 is SQVTM, CDR2 ANQGSEA, per germline. V was shortened by 6 bases and J by 3 bases, with 5 bases between the two germline ends. The CDR3 totals 11 residues.

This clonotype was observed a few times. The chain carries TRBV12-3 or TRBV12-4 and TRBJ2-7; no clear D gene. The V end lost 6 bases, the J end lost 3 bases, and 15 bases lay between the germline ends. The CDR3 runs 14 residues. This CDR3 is CASSPQTIGYEQYF. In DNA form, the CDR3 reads TGTGCCAGCAGCCCCCAAACAATCGGCTACGAGCAGTACTTC.